These 29 T cell receptor beta chains were all obtained from the same sample, sequenced in a study of blood T cell repertoires in COVID-19. The table came from immunoSEQ multiplex PCR; TCRdb's copy has only in-frame clones and leaves some out. The sample consists of 250,000 to 400,000 clones, more than 75% of them appearing once. The specimen sequenced was PBMCs or T cells enriched from blood (not recorded which). These receptors came from a woman in her thirties who had recovered from COVID-19.

DNA of the CDR3: TGTGCCAGCAGCACCGGGACAGGGGGCAACGACGAGCAGTACTTC. It yields the protein CASSTGTGGNDEQYF. The chain has TRBV11-2 and TRBJ2-7; 12 bases align to TRBD1. V lost 5 bases to trimming and J lost 5 bases; unmatched junction nucleotides: 7. The V gene's germline CDR1 is SGHAT and CDR2 FQNNGV. The CDR3 runs to 15 residues.

This chain joins TRBV12-3 or TRBV12-4 and TRBJ1-2, with 9 positions matching TRBD1. Germline trimming cut 3 bases from V and 6 bases from J; bases unmatched to any gene: 2. The length of the CDR3 is 13 residues. The chain's CDR3 is CASSFRQGDGYTF. In DNA, the CDR3 is TGTGCCAGCAGTTTTAGACAGGGGGATGGCTACACCTTC.

This clone was seen only once. The chain combines TRBV28 with TRBJ2-6; 8 nucleotides line up with TRBD1. Germline V gene lookup returns CDR1 MDHEN and CDR2 SYDVKM. Trimming took 5 bases from V and 1 from J; bases not matched to a gene: 13. There are 19 residues in the CDR3. The CDR3 region has the DNA TGTGCCAGCAGTGATACAATGGACAGGGTTTATTCTGGGGCCAACGTCCTGACTTTC. It specifies CASSDTMDRVYSGANVLTF.

The V gene is TRBV5-1, the J gene TRBJ2-5, with a possible D match to TRBD1 (6 bases). Germline V gene sequence: CDR1 SGHRS, CDR2 YFSETQ. The CDR3 sequence is 14 residues long. Trimming removed 2 bases from V and 5 bases from J, with 13 bases in between. CDR3 bases: TGCGCCAGCAGCTTACAGGGCCAACGGGAGACCCAGTACTTC. Residues: CASSLQGQRETQYF.

J is TRBJ1-5 and V is TRBV28; D possibly corresponds to TRBD1 (5 bases). The CDR3 is 15 residues long. Germline V gene lookup returns CDR1 MDHEN and CDR2 SYDVKM. With 5 bases removed from V and 2 bases from J, the gap between germline ends came to 13 bases. The CDR3 DNA is TGTGCCAGCAGTCCCCGGACGGGGGGCAATCAGCCCCAGCATTTT. It codes for CASSPRTGGNQPQHF.

The DNA of the CDR3 is TGTGCCAGCAGCCCCGGGACAGGGGGCGATCAGCCCCAGCATTTT. As protein: CASSPGTGGDQPQHF. J is TRBJ1-5 and V is TRBV3-1 (or the pseudogene TRBV3-2); the match to TRBD1 covers 12 bases. The CDR3 is 15 residues long. V was clipped by 4 bases and J by 5 bases; unmatched bases: 3. The germline V gene encodes CDR1 LGHDT and CDR2 YNNKEL (reference sequence).

The V call is TRBV6-5, the J call TRBJ1-2, with 8 bases fitting TRBD1. The junction had 3 bases not matched to a gene; V was cut back by 2 bases and J by 4 bases. The CDR3 consists of 14 residues. Germline CDR1 reads MNHEY; CDR2 reads SVGAGI. CDR3 amino acids: CASSYGTGGYGYTF. The CDR3 region has the DNA TGTGCCAGCAGTTACGGAACAGGGGGCTATGGCTACACCTTC.

This clone occurred once. The chain is built from TRBV5-4 and TRBJ2-1; perhaps TRBD1 as D (7 bases). From germline, CDR1 is SGHNT and CDR2 YYREEE (reference sequence). Between the trimmed V and J ends, which lost 4 bases and 0 bases, there was a span of 14 bases. This CDR3 contains 16 residues. The CDR3 DNA reads as TGTGCCAGCAGCCGGGCAGGGGGGCCCTCCTACAATGAGCAGTTCTTC. It encodes CASSRAGGPSYNEQFF.

This chain links TRBV5-1 with TRBJ1-3, with D tentatively TRBD1 (5 bases). CDR1 SGHRS and CDR2 YFSETQ come from the germline V gene. The CDR3 runs to 15 residues. Trimming shortened V by 0 bases and J by 2 bases, and 9 bases separated the two germline ends. As DNA, the CDR3 is TGCGCCAGCAGCTTGGAAGGGGCAACTGGAAACACCATATATTTT. Translation: CASSLEGATGNTIYF.

This clone was recorded once. The V gene is TRBV10-3, the J gene TRBJ2-2; D unresolved. Germline CDR1 ENHRY, CDR2 SYGVKD. Trimming took off 11 bases at V and 1 base at J, with 11 bases between the two ends. This CDR3 is 13 amino acids long. CDR3 in DNA: TGTGCCGCAAAAGCCGAGAACACCGGGGAGCTGTTTTTT. This gives the protein CAAKAENTGELFF.

The gene calls are TRBV30 and TRBJ1-4; D unresolved. Germline CDR1 reads GTSNPN; CDR2 reads SVGIG (reference sequence). The CDR3 covers 13 residues. Between the trimmed V and J ends, which lost 4 bases and 4 bases, there was a span of 10 bases. The CDR3 region is CAWTPQVNEKLFF. The CDR3 DNA reads TGTGCCTGGACCCCCCAGGTTAATGAAAAACTGTTTTTT.

This clone is a singleton in its sample. V gene TRBV10-3 combines with J gene TRBJ2-1, with D perhaps matching TRBD2 (6 bases). Germline CDR1 reads ENHRY; CDR2 reads SYGVKD. V was shortened by 4 bases and J by 6 bases, with 16 bases between the two germline ends. This CDR3 spans 15 amino acids. Here the CDR3 reads CAISGRLGVRNEQFF. The CDR3 DNA reads TGTGCCATCAGTGGCAGACTAGGAGTCCGCAATGAGCAGTTCTTC.

This clone was seen once. The rearrangement joins TRBV11-2 to TRBJ1-2; possible D gene TRBD1, 6 bases. Trimming removed 6 bases from V and 6 bases from J, with 14 bases in between. CDR1 and CDR2 (germline): SGHAT, FQNNGV. CDR3 length: 13 amino acids. DNA for the CDR3: TGTGCCAGCAGACGATCAGGGGTGGATGGCTACACCTTC. Protein product: CASRRSGVDGYTF.

J is TRBJ1-4 and V is TRBV7-2, with D unclear. Per the germline V gene, CDR1 is SGHTA and CDR2 is FQGNSA. This CDR3 has 16 residues. The V and J ends lost 2 bases and 2 bases respectively, with 12 bases between them. This CDR3 is CASSLTGRVTNEKLFF. The DNA for the CDR3 is TGTGCCAGCAGCTTAACGGGGAGGGTGACTAATGAAAAACTGTTTTTT.

CDR3 in amino acids: CASSQDRAVGTQYF. DNA for the CDR3: TGTGCCAGCAGCCAAGACAGGGCCGTGGGGACCCAGTACTTC. The chain joins TRBV7-2 to TRBJ2-5, with TRBD1 matching 7 bases. The CDR3 consists of 14 residues. The trim removed 5 bases at V and 7 bases at J, leaving 10 bases unmatched. The germline V gene has CDR1 SGHTA and CDR2 FQGNSA. Variable domain in full (rest from reference TRBV7-2 and TRBJ2-5): GAGVSQSPSNKVTEKGKDVELRCDPISGHTALYWYRQSLGQGLEFLIYFQGNSAPDKSGLPSDRFSAERTGGSVSTLTIQRTQQEDSAVYLCASSQDRAVGTQYFGPGTRLLVL.

The chain uses TRBV6-1 and TRBJ1-3; the match to TRBD1 covers 7 bases. This CDR3 is built from 16 residues. Germline V lookup: CDR1 MNHNS, CDR2 SASEGT. J gave up 3 bases and V 2 bases, and 7 bases lay outside the gene matches. The CDR3 DNA reads as TGTGCCAGCAGTGAAAGAGGGCAGGGGGGTGGAAACACCATATATTTT. This codes for CASSERGQGGGNTIYF.

The chain is built from TRBV5-1 and TRBJ2-1; D is ambiguous. Germline V gene data show CDR1 as SGHRS and CDR2 as YFSETQ. This CDR3 spans 15 amino acids. The ends were cut back, 0 bases at V and 6 bases at J, with 13 bases in the middle. CDR3 in DNA: TGCGCCAGCAGCTTGGATCTCAGAGGTGGCAATGAGCAGTTCTTC. As protein: CASSLDLRGGNEQFF. Full variable domain (remainder filled in from reference TRBV5-1 and TRBJ2-1): KAGVTQTPRYLIKTRGQQVTLSCSPISGHRSVSWYQQTPGQGLQFLFEYFSETQRNKGNFPGRFSGRQFSNSRSEMNVSTLELGDSALYLCASSLDLRGGNEQFFGPGTRLTVL.

The rearrangement links TRBV12-5 to TRBJ2-3, with TRBD2 matching 8 bases. The ends lost 5 bases at V and 4 bases at J; junction bases unmatched: 8. Germline V CDR1 and CDR2: LGHNT, FRNRAP. The CDR3 extends over 15 amino acids. Here the CDR3 DNA reads TGTGCTAGTGGTGTCGGGGGGGCGTTAGCAGATACGCAGTATTTT. It specifies CASGVGGALADTQYF.

The rearrangement links TRBV10-1 to TRBJ2-7; 12 positions match TRBD2. The V gene's germline CDR1 is WNHNN and CDR2 SYGVQD (reference sequence). The CDR3 totals 13 residues. J gave up 2 bases and V 10 bases, and 3 bases lay outside the gene matches. The CDR3 DNA follows: TGCGCCACAAGGACTAGCGGGGCCTACGAGCAGTACTTC. The encoded protein is CATRTSGAYEQYF.

The chain links TRBV5-6 to TRBJ1-1, with 7 bases identical to TRBD1. The CDR3 extends over 13 amino acids. J lost 7 bases, V lost 4 bases, and 7 bases had no gene match. Germline V gene sequence: CDR1 SGHDT, CDR2 YYEEEE. CDR3 protein: CASSRDSSGEAFF. CDR3 DNA sequence: TGTGCCAGCAGCCGGGACAGTTCGGGTGAAGCTTTCTTT.

V gene TRBV6-4 combines with J gene TRBJ2-1, with D possibly being TRBD1 (5 bases). V lost 5 bases to trimming and J lost 9 bases, with 17 bases between them. Per germline, CDR1 MRHNA and CDR2 SNTAGT. CDR3 length: 14 amino acids. CDR3 bases: TGTGCCAGCAGTTCATTAGGACAAGGCGGTGAGCAGTTCTTC. It yields the protein CASSSLGQGGEQFF.

This clone was counted once. The V call is TRBV7-3, the J call TRBJ2-1; TRBD2 matches at 9 bases. V gave up 0 bases and J gave up 3 bases; unmatched junction bases: 3. The CDR3 is 16 residues long. The germline V gene encodes CDR1 SGHTA and CDR2 FQGTGA. The CDR3 nucleotides are TGTGCCAGCAGCTTAACAGCGGGGGGTAACTACAATGAGCAGTTCTTC. Its translation: CASSLTAGGNYNEQFF.

The V and J genes are TRBV6-5 and TRBJ2-1, with TRBD1 matching over 9 bases. This CDR3 has 15 residues. Trimming cost V 6 bases and J 0 bases; bases outside gene matches: 3. In germline, CDR1 is MNHEY, CDR2 SVGAGI. CDR3 in DNA: TGTGCCAGCAGGGGGACAGGGAGCTCCTACAATGAGCAGTTCTTC. Its protein is CASRGTGSSYNEQFF.

This sequence joins TRBV19 and TRBJ1-2; 7 nucleotides agree with TRBD1. The germline V gene encodes CDR1 LNHDA and CDR2 SQIVND (reference sequence). CDR3 length: 15 amino acids. The V segment lost 2 bases and the J segment 4 bases; nucleotides outside the gene matches: 7. The CDR3 spells CASSIPTGAIYGYTF. CDR3 in DNA: TGTGCCAGTAGTATACCAACAGGGGCCATCTATGGCTACACCTTC. Full variable domain (missing parts from reference TRBV19 and TRBJ1-2): DGGITQSPKYLFRKEGQNVTLSCEQNLNHDAMYWYRQDPGQGLRLIYYSQIVNDFQKGDIAEGYSVSREKKESFPLTVTSAQKNPTAFYLCASSIPTGAIYGYTFGSGTRLTVV.

The chain is built from TRBV12-3 or TRBV12-4 and TRBJ2-5; TRBD2 aligns across 7 bases. CDR3 length: 13 amino acids. Unmatched junction bases numbered 5, after V lost 8 bases and J lost 2 bases. DNA for the CDR3: TGTGCCAGCGGAGCGGGGAGGCAAGAGACCCAGTACTTC. It yields the protein CASGAGRQETQYF.

CDR3 DNA: TGTGCCAGCAGTTACTCGATACATCGGGTGACGCAGTATTTT. Its translation is CASSYSIHRVTQYF. The chain uses TRBV6-5 and TRBJ2-3; D uncertain. Per the germline V gene, CDR1 is MNHEY and CDR2 is SVGAGI. The CDR3 is 14 amino acids. V lost 0 bases and J 9 bases, leaving 13 bases between the germline ends.

This clone has just a few counts. The rearrangement uses TRBV19 and TRBJ1-6, with TRBD1 identical over 12 bases. The germline V gene has CDR1 LNHDA and CDR2 SQIVND (reference sequence). Trimming took 7 bases from V and 10 from J; bases not matched to a gene: 2. This CDR3 region has 13 residues. This CDR3 is CASTGTGGSPLHF. The CDR3, as DNA: TGTGCCAGTACCGGGACAGGGGGCTCACCCCTCCACTTT.

The rearrangement links TRBV7-8 to TRBJ2-5, with 7 positions matching TRBD2. Per the germline V gene, CDR1 is SGHVS and CDR2 is FQNEAQ. V gave up 3 bases and J gave up 4 bases; unmatched junction bases: 11. The CDR3 is 16 amino acids. As DNA, the CDR3 is TGTGCCAGCAGCTTCTCCCTTGTGGGGGGGGGAGAGACCCAGTACTTC. It yields the protein CASSFSLVGGGETQYF.

The chain is built from TRBV6-5 and TRBJ2-7; perhaps TRBD1 as D (5 bases). V was pared by 7 bases and J by 2 bases, with 12 bases between. This CDR3 is built from 13 residues. Germline loops: CDR1 MNHEY, CDR2 SVGAGI. CDR3 residues: CASTNTGTYEQYF. Here the CDR3 DNA reads TGTGCCAGCACCAACACAGGAACCTACGAGCAGTACTTC.